This T cell receptor beta chain emerged from a study of T cell responses to AZD1222 COVID-19 vaccine (dated by TCRdb to about 2021). About the investigation overall: AZD1222 recipients given second doses at about 4 weeks or at about 12 weeks were pooled, since spike-specific TCR depth and breadth were not found to differ between the two schedules. A total of roughly 240 trial participants underwent TCR sequencing, of whom around 200 received two doses of AZD1222 and about 25 received two doses of the MenACWY control vaccine. Trial participants were enrolled into age subgroups of 18-55, 56-69 and 70-plus years, which contained about 160, 30 and 59 TCR-sequenced participants, respectively. General study outcomes and caveats: Most participants were white British and females outnumbered males, and the authors suggested that clonal diversity may have been underestimated. Conclusions about previously exposed vaccinees are limited, since just 6 or 7 AZD1222 recipients were seropositive for SARS-CoV-2 at baseline. After two AZD1222 doses, both the breadth and the depth of spike-specific TCRs were significantly higher than at day 0 and than in MenACWY recipients. Epitopes outside the regions mutated in the B.1.351 and B.1.1.7 variants were reportedly recognized by nearly half of the unique spike-specific TCRs. The whole spike protein was spanned by vaccine-associated CD4 TCRs, and dominant responses were seen in regions 160-218 and 743-854. The 56-69-year group was small, and its depth increase did not reach significance, likely because of low power. Because no samples from the day 14 peak response were available, repertoires could be characterized only after the peak T cell response.

Read against the paper, the sample's time point label means: baseline before first vaccination. Samples from vaccinated people were obtained from the UK trials COV001 and COV002, which included a single-blind randomized controlled phase 2/3 trial of AZD1222 (ChAdOx1 nCoV-19) in healthy adults. For TCRbeta chain sequencing, PBMC samples were collected from trial participants at day 0 and at day 28 after the second dose. Via the germline V gene, CDR1 is SGHDT and CDR2 YYEEEE. At the junction V is shortened by 2 bases and J by 0 bases, with 11 bases in between. Measured from the cysteine to the phenylalanine, the CDR3 is 15 residues long. The DNA shown is the 45-base CDR3, in frame from base 1. The CDR3 regions of human TCRbeta chains were analyzed by immunosequencing. The original methods were these. Repertoire TCRs were checked for matches against a reference library of SARS-CoV-2-specific TCRs that had been generated using the MIRA antigen-specificity platform. Breadth was defined as the fraction of unique TCRs that were SARS-CoV-2-associated, and depth was defined as the fraction of total T cells that were SARS-CoV-2-associated. Using the MIRA data, each spike-specific TCR was mapped to the spike region that the TCR reacts to and placed in a CD4 or CD8 class. Log10-transformed breadth and depth values were compared by one-way ANOVA with Sidak's multiple comparisons tests. Not all clones reach the TCRdb copy of this immuneACCESS table, which keeps in-frame sequences only. Checked studies attribute under half of the gap to unresolved V genes and leave the rest unexplained. That table supplies the V and J calls and clone size; D and trimming were determined from the DNA. The sample records tens of thousands of clones, 87% of which are singletons. In total, the top ten clones hold approximately 25% of the sample.

A note on this clone: Its cognate antigen has yet to be identified. Within one base of it there is no much larger clone, and no base qualities were kept.

This receptor chain uses TRBV5-6 and TRBJ1-1, with TRBD1 as a weak D call on 5 bases. This sample comprised peripheral blood, obtained on day 0 of AZD1222 vaccination. The sequence derives from an adult in good health. The CDR3 reads CASSLTDRMNTEAFF. The bases are TGTGCCAGCAGCTTAACCGACAGAATGAACACTGAAGCTTTCTTT.